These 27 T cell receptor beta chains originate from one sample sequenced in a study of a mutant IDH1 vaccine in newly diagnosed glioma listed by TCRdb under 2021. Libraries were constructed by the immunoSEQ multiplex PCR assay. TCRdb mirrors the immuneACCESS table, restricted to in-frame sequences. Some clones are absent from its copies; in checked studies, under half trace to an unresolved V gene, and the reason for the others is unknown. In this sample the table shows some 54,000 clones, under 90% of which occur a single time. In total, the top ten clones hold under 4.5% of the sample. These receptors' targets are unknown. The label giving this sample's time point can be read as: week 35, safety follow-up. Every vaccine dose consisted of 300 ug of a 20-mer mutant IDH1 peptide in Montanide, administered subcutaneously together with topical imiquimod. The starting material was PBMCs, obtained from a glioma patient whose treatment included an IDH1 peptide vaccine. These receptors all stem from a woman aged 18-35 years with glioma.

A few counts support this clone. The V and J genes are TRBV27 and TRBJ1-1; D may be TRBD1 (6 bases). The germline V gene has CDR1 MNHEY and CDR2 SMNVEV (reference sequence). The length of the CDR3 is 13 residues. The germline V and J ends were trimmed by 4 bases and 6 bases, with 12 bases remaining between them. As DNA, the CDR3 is TGTGCCAGCAGTTGGGCAGGGGTCTCTGAAGCTTTCTTT. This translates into CASSWAGVSEAFF.

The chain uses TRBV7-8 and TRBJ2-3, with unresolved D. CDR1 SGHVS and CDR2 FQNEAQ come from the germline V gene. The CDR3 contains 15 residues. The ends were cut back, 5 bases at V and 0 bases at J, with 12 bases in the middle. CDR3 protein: CASSVKRISTDTQYF. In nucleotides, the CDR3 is TGTGCCAGCAGCGTCAAGAGGATAAGCACAGATACGCAGTATTTT.

As DNA, the CDR3 is TGTGCCAGCAGCTTGGACGGGAGGTACACCGGGGAGCTGTTTTTT. This gives the protein CASSLDGRYTGELFF. The V call is TRBV5-6, the J call TRBJ2-2; TRBD2 matches at 7 bases. The CDR3 has 15 amino acids. CDR1 is SGHDT and CDR2 is YYEEEE in the germline V gene. V dropped 0 bases and J dropped 3; count of bases not matched to a gene: 2.

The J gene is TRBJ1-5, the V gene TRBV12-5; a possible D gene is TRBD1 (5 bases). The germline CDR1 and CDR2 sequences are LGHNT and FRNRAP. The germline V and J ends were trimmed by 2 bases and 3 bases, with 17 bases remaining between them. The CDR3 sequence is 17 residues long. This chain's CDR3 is CASGLFKGIVPNQPQHF. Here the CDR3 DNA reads TGTGCTAGTGGTTTGTTTAAGGGGATTGTCCCCAATCAGCCCCAGCATTTT.

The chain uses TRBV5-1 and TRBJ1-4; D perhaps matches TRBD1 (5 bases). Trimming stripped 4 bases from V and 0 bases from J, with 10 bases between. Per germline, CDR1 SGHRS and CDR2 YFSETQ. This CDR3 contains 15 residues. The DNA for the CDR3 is TGCGCCAGCAGCCCTGGGGGGTCAACTAATGAAAAACTGTTTTTT. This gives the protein CASSPGGSTNEKLFF.

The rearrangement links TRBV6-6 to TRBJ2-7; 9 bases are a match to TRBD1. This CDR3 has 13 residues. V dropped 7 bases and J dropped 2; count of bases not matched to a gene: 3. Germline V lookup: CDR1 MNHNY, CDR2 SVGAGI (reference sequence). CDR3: CASKGQGTYEQYF. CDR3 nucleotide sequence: TGTGCCAGCAAAGGACAGGGGACCTACGAGCAGTACTTC.

CDR3 DNA: TGTGCCAGCAGTGAAAACCCATTCGGCACTGAAGCTTTCTTT. Its translation: CASSENPFGTEAFF. This chain links TRBV6-1 with TRBJ1-1, with no clear D. Trimming cost V 2 bases and J 4 bases, with 11 bases left between them. The CDR3 totals 14 residues. From germline, CDR1 is MNHNS and CDR2 SASEGT.

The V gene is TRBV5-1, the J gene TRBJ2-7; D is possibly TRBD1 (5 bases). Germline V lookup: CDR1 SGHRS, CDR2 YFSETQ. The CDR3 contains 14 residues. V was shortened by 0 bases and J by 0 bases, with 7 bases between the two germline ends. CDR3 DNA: TGCGCCAGCAGCTTGGAAGACAGCTCCTACGAGCAGTACTTC. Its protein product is CASSLEDSSYEQYF.

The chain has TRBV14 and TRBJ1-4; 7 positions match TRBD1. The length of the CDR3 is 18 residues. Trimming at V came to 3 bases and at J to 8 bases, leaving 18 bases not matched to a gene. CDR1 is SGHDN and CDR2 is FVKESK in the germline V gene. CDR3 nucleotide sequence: TGTGCCAGCAGCCACTCTTCAAGATTTCTGGGGACAGCCGAAAAACTGTTTTTT. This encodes CASSHSSRFLGTAEKLFF.

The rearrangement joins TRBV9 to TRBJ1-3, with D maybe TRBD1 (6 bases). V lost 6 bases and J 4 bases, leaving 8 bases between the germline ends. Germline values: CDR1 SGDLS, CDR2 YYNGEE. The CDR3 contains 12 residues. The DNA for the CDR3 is TGTGCCAGCACAGGGGTCGGAAACACCATATATTTT. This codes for CASTGVGNTIYF.

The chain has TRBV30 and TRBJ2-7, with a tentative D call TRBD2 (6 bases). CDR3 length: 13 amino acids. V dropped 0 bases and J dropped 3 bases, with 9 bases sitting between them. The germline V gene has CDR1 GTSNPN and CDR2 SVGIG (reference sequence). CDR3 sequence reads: CAWSVGAGYEQYF. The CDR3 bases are TGTGCCTGGAGTGTCGGAGCGGGCTACGAGCAGTACTTC.

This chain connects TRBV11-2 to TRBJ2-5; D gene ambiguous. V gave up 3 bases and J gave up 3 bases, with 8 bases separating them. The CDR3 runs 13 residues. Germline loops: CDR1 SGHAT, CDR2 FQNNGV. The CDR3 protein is CASSFRLKETQYF. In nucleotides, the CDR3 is TGTGCCAGCAGCTTTCGACTTAAAGAGACCCAGTACTTC.

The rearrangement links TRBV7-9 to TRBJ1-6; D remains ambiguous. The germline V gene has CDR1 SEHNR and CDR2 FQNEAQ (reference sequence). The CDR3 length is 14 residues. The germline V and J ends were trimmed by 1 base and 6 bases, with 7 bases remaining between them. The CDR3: CASSLESFNSPLHF. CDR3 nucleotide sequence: TGTGCCAGCAGCTTAGAGTCGTTTAATTCACCCCTCCACTTT.

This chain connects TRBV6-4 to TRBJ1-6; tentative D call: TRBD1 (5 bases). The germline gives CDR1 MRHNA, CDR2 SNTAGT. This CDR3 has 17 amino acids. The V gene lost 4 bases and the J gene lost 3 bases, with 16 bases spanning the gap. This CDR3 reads CASSGHRFRGYNSPLHF. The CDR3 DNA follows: TGTGCCAGCAGTGGCCACCGCTTTAGGGGCTATAATTCACCCCTCCACTTT.

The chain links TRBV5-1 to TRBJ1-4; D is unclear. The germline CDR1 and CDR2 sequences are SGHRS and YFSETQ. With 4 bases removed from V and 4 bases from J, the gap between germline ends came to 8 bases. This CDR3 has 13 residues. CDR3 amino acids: CASSRVVNEKLFF. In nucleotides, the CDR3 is TGCGCCAGCAGCCGGGTGGTTAATGAAAAACTGTTTTTT.

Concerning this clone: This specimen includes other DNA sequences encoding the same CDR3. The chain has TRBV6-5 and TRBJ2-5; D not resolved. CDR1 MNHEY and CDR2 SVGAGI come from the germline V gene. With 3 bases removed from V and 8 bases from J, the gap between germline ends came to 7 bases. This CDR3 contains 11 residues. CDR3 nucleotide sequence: TGTGCCAGCAGTTATCTGGGTACCCAGTACTTC. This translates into CASSYLGTQYF.

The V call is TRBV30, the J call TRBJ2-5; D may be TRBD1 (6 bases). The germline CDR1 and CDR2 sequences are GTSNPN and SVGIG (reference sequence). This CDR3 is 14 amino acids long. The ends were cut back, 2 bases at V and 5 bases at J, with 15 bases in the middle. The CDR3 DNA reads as TGTGCCTGGAGTAGGACAGCGTTCGGGGAGACCCAGTACTTC. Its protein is CAWSRTAFGETQYF.

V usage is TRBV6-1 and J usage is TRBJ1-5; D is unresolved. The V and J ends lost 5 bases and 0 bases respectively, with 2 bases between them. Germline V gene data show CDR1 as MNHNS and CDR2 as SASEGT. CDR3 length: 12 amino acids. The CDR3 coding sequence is TGTGCCAGCAGTTTTAGCAATCAGCCCCAGCATTTT. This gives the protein CASSFSNQPQHF.

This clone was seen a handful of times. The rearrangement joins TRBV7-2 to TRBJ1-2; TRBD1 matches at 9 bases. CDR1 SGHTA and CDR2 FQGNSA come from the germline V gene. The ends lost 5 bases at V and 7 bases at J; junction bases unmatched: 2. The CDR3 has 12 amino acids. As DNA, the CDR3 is TGTGCCAGCAGCCGGGACAGGGCTGGCTACACCTTC. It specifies CASSRDRAGYTF.

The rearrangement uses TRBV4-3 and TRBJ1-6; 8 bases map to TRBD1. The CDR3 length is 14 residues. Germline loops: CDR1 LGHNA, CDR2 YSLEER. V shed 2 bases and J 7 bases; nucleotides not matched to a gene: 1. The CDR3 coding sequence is TGCGCCAGCAGCCAAAGGACAGGGAATTCACCCCTCCACTTT. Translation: CASSQRTGNSPLHF.

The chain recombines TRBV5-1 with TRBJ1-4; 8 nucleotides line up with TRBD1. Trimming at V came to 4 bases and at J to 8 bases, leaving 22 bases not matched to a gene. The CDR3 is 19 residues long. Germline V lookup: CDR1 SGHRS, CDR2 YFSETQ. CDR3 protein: CASSGLPLGTGTGEEKLFF. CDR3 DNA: TGCGCCAGCAGCGGGCTGCCCCTGGGAACCGGGACAGGAGAAGAAAAACTGTTTTTT.

CDR3 coding DNA: TGCGCCAGCAGCCAAGGGACCAGGGGCACCGGGGAGCTGTTTTTT. Residues: CASSQGTRGTGELFF. This rearrangement joins TRBV4-1 to TRBJ2-2, with TRBD1 as a possible D gene (6 bases). Trimming removed 1 base from V and 4 bases from J, with 10 bases in between. The CDR3 totals 15 residues. Germline-derived CDR1 and CDR2 are MGHRA and YSYEKL.

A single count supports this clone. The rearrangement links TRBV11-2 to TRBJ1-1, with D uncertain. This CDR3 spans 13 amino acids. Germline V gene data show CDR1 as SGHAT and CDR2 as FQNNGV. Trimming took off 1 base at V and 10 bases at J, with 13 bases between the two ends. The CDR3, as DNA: TGTGCCAGCAGCTTAGGTGTGTCCGGTACAGCTTTCTTT. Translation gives CASSLGVSGTAFF.

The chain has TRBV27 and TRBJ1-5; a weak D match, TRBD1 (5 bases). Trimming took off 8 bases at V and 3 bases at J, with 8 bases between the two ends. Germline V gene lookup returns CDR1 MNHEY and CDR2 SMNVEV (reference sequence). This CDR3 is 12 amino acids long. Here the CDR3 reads CASGDYNQPQHF. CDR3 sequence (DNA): TGTGCCAGCGGGGACTACAATCAGCCCCAGCATTTT.

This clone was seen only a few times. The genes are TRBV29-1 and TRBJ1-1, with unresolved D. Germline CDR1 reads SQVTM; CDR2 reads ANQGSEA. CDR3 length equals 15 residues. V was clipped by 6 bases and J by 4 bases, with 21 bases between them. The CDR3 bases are TGCAGCGTCGCCAGCGGTCCCTCGTGGGGCACTGAAGCTTTCTTT. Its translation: CSVASGPSWGTEAFF. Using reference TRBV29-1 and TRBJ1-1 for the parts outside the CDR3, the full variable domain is SAVISQKPSRDICQRGTSLTIQCQVDSQVTMMFWYRQQPGQSLTLIATANQGSEATYESGFVIDKFPISRPNLTFSTLTVSNMSPEDSSIYLCSVASGPSWGTEAFFGQGTRLTVV.

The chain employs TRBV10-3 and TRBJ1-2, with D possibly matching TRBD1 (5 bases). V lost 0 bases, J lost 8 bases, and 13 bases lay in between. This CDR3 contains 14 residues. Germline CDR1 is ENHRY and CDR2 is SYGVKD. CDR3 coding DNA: TGTGCCATCAGTGAGTCGACCAGGGCTAGCGGCTACACCTTC. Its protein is CAISESTRASGYTF.

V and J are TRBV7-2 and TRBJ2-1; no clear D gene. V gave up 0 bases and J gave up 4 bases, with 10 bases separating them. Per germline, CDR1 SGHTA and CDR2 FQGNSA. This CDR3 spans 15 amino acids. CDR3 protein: CASSLAVGSYNEQFF. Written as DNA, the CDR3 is TGTGCCAGCAGCTTAGCGGTGGGGTCGTACAATGAGCAGTTCTTC. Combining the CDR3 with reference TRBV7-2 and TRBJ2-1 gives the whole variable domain GAGVSQSPSNKVTEKGKDVELRCDPISGHTALYWYRQSLGQGLEFLIYFQGNSAPDKSGLPSDRFSAERTGGSVSTLTIQRTQQEDSAVYLCASSLAVGSYNEQFFGPGTRLTVL.